This entry is about one T cell receptor (beta chain). This clonotype has only a few counts. The specificity of this receptor is unknown. Nothing much larger sits one base from this clone, and base qualities are not available. The library was made by 5' RACE. Sequencing instrument: Illumina HiSeq 2000. Template switching introduced a universal primer binding site; the final cDNA contained a unique molecular identifier, enabling accurate counting of TCR cDNA molecules. Specific primers in the conserved constant-segment region were used to synthesize first-strand cDNA for the TCR alpha and beta chains. To control for contamination, every cDNA library was double barcoded, receiving both a SMART-Mk sample barcode and Illumina barcodes. TruSeq adapter sequences and Illumina sample barcodes were added in two successive PCR steps. TCR alpha and beta cDNA libraries were sequenced on the Illumina HiSeq platform with custom primers. The published analysis was carried out like this. Unique molecular identifiers were extracted from raw reads with MiGEC, and CDR3 positions were determined with MiXCR. For each individual, recombination models were inferred using an EM algorithm with the repgenHMM and IGoR tools. The tcR package in R was used for shared clonotype analysis, with sharing normalized by the product of cloneset sizes. To study raw recombination without the effects of thymic and clonal selection, out-of-frame nonproductive sequences were analyzed. TCRdb reanalyzed the raw reads on its own, using fastp at Q25 for trimming and MiXCR for clone calling, and kept in-frame beta chains. Duplicate CDR3 protein sequences are folded into a single record with the most common DNA and genes. Here the V and J calls rest on TCRdb's processing, not on the authors' analysis. The sample yields approximately 600,000 distinct CDR3 sequences; 9% to 10% were counted once. Of the sample, around 3.2% is held by the ten largest clones.

These data originate in a study of identical twins (dated by TCRdb to 2016 to 2017). Broadly, across the study: TCR alpha and beta repertoires from monozygotic twins, unrelated adults of various ages and cord blood were deep-sequenced to test whether fetal clonotypes persist. To rule out contamination, the twin experiments were replicated at different times with different library preparation protocols. Study-level results and caveats: Invariant T cells such as MAIT and iNKT could partly confound zero-insertion analyses, although diverse VJ usage argued against such confounding for most clonotypes. Fewer insertions were carried by abundant cord blood beta clonotypes; a weaker similar trend was observed in young adult naive repertoires, while no such trend was observed in memory repertoires. Compared with coincidental sharing between unrelated individuals, out-of-frame TCR alpha sequences shared between twins showed an excess of sequences with low generation probability. The excess sharing between twins in beta out-of-frame sequences was weaker because fewer shared sequences reduced the signal-to-noise ratio. Because the same donors could not be followed over many years, the conclusions relied on cross-sectional statistical analysis. In monozygotic twins, recombination models systematically underestimated out-of-frame TCR alpha sharing, but the models matched the sharing seen between unrelated individuals.

Only healthy Caucasian donors were included. Three pairs of female monozygotic twins, all aged roughly 18 to 29 years, made up the twin cohort. RNA for TCR libraries was isolated from peripheral blood mononuclear cells. The V and J ends are trimmed by 0 bases and 3 bases, leaving 18 bases between them. From its cysteine to its phenylalanine, the CDR3 spans 17 amino acids. The entry retains the CDR3 DNA only, 51 bases that are in frame from base 1. This sample also appeared in a second study, on yellow fever vaccine responses in identical twins. The second study, in turn, reports: According to the authors, the vaccine-induced T cell response in identical twins seemed to be partly convergent and partly specific to each individual. The study precisely tracked vaccine-responding T cell clones in identical twins.

Here the chain combines TRBV12-3 or TRBV12-4 and TRBJ2-7; TRBD1 is a weak D gene call, 6 bases matching. The sequence came from a woman in her late teens or twenties in good health. Input material: PBMCs. CDR3 loop: CASSLASLSGDSYEQYF. DNA sequence: TGTGCCAGCAGTTTAGCGTCCCTCTCAGGGGATAGCTACGAGCAGTACTTC.